This is a list of T cell receptor beta chains from one sample in a study of blood T cells in healthy people across ages. One entry per CDR3 protein, called by TCRdb with MiXCR from the 5' RACE reads. This table has around 970,000 distinct CDR3 sequences, about 53% appearing once. Sequenced: blood. Receptors were obtained from an older woman in good health. The CDR3 runs from the conserved cysteine through the conserved F or W.

V	CDR3
TRBV28	CASSANRHYSYEQYF
TRBV11-2	CASSLLRGVDTQYF
TRBV20-1	CSAPTPSGISSGQYF
TRBV6-2/TRBV6-3	CASSLGGRSYNEQFF
TRBV9	CASSVIVGAEQYF
TRBV4-3	CASSLFDSGAYNEQFF
TRBV7-2	CASTVRVTDTQYF
TRBV4-3	CASSQSETDTQYF
TRBV7-3	CASSLRGLAVTSTDTQYF
TRBV6-5	CASTGLADYNEQFF
TRBV27	CASSSHLGSYEQYF
TRBV20-1	CSALWLAGNEQFF
TRBV20-1	CSARVRGLDEQYF
TRBV7-8	CASSPTSLDTQYF
TRBV5-1	CASRYRQGIDEQYF
TRBV7-8	CASSARGGTGLSPLHF
TRBV7-2	CASSARLAVQETQYF
TRBV11-2	CASSQDGGHYEQYF
TRBV6-1	CASRLLAGGQPQHF
TRBV3-1	CASSQSAGGHYNEQYF
TRBV7-2	CASSLGPTGNIQYF
TRBV30	CAWKGGPRQNTEAFF
TRBV20-1	CSARQAGRAYEQYF
TRBV20-1	CSAGQGGEIEQFF
TRBV4-1	CASSPRRESGNNEQFF
TRBV12-3/TRBV12-4	CASSFGVARMNTEAFF
TRBV20-1	CSVQASGRRYNEQFF
TRBV28	CANTTGRYEQYF
TRBV15	CATSRGGTSADTQYF
TRBV20-1	CSARKGWRLAPYEQYF
TRBV24-1	CATSDRGNIQYF
TRBV6-6	CASSPAYLKGENEKLFF
TRBV29-1	CSSARPNTEAFF
TRBV7-9	CASSLARGAYYGYTF
TRBV7-8	CASSLVGVRETQYF
TRBV5-1	CASSLGGTALNSGANVLTF
TRBV12-3/TRBV12-4	CASSLGTGGIGEQFF
TRBV12-3/TRBV12-4	CASSVSGRGGEQYF
TRBV6-5	CASRLGLAGVEQFF
TRBV4-2	CTSSQEDSGYTF
TRBV7-6	CASSSNPGLAYNEQYF
TRBV21-1	CASSKDRDSNYEQYF
TRBV4-2	CASSRTSGRSHEQFF
TRBV5-1	CASRRTDSGNYGYTF
TRBV6-5	CASSYGATNEKLFF
TRBV28	CASRGDISGGYTF
TRBV4-1	CASSQEILPPYEQYF
TRBV7-2	CASSHGQTYEQYF
TRBV7-2	CASSLGQAERETQYF
TRBV27	CASWEYTDTQYF
TRBV20-1	CSARDLELAKNIQYF
TRBV29-1	CSVVPTSGNTDTQYF
TRBV20-1	CSAEEGSGSYEQYF
TRBV5-1	CASSFRLISSGANVLTF
TRBV30	CAWRLAVSTDTQYF
TRBV6-2/TRBV6-3	CASSYPDQGYEQYF
TRBV5-1	CASSLSRDVYEQYF